Below, one T cell receptor (beta chain) is given with its context. The antigen remains undetermined. These data come from a study of CD8 T cells in ankylosing spondylitis. Study results and limitations: Matched ankylosing spondylitis synovial fluid reportedly showed significant enrichment of disease-linked clones.

Trimming stripped 3 bases from V and 10 bases from J, with 15 bases between. The V gene's germline CDR1 is SEHNR and CDR2 FQNEAQ (reference sequence). This CDR3 comprises 14 residues. TCRdb re-derived calls from the 5' RACE reads in MiXCR, one entry per CDR3 protein. This table holds around 220,000 distinct CDR3 sequences, about 10% found once. This sequence was found in a male donor with ankylosing spondylitis or in good health (not recorded which). Sequencing input: blood, either unsorted or a sorted T cell fraction (not recorded which). This chain links TRBV7-9 with TRBJ1-4, with TRBD1 as a possible D gene (6 bases). DNA of the CDR3: TGTGCCAGCAGCTTTGACTCAGGGGTGCGAAAACTGTTTTTT. It encodes CASSFDSGVRKLFF.